These 20 T cell receptor beta chains were sequenced from one sample in a study of blood T cell repertoires in COVID-19. TCRdb's table, derived via immunoSEQ multiplex PCR, lists solely in-frame clones and lacks some. Here the sample spans 150,000 to 200,000 clones, roughly 79% being singletons. What was sequenced was peripheral blood. The receptor source for this set is a man between 60 and 75 years old with active or convalescent COVID-19.

This chain uses TRBV30 with TRBJ1-4; the match to TRBD1 covers 7 bases. This CDR3 is built from 15 residues. Germline V lookup: CDR1 GTSNPN, CDR2 SVGIG (reference sequence). The J segment lost 3 bases and the V segment lost 1 base, leaving 5 bases of the junction unmatched. CDR3 region: CAWSGGQDANEKLFF. The CDR3 DNA sequence: TGTGCCTGGAGTGGAGGACAGGATGCTAATGAAAAACTGTTTTTT.

The chain carries TRBV2 and TRBJ1-6; a possible D gene is TRBD1 (6 bases). CDR1 is SNHLY, CDR2 FYNNEI, per germline. V lost 8 bases and J 10 bases, leaving 15 bases between the germline ends. The CDR3 length is 13 residues. The CDR3 coding sequence is TGTGCCAGCGGGGGGGGGCTGAGATCACCCCTCCACTTT. It yields the protein CASGGGLRSPLHF.

The chain couples TRBV5-4 to TRBJ2-2, with 9 bases identical to TRBD1. CDR3 length: 17 residues. The germline CDR1 and CDR2 sequences are SGHNT and YYREEE (reference sequence). The V gene end was trimmed by 0 bases and the J gene end by 3 bases; junction bases not matched to a gene: 6. The CDR3 spells CASSLALTGGYTGELFF. DNA for the CDR3: TGTGCCAGCAGCTTGGCCTTGACAGGGGGTTACACCGGGGAGCTGTTTTTT. Based on the CDR3 plus reference TRBV5-4 and TRBJ2-2, the full variable domain is ETGVTQSPTHLIKTRGQQVTLRCSSQSGHNTVSWYQQALGQGPQFIFQYYREEENGRGNFPPRFSGLQFPNYSSELNVNALELDDSALYLCASSLALTGGYTGELFFGEGSRLTVL.

V is TRBV5-4 and J is TRBJ2-3; D gene uncertain. CDR1 is SGHNT and CDR2 is YYREEE in the germline V gene (reference sequence). The length of the CDR3 is 14 residues. V was pared by 4 bases and J by 3 bases, with 12 bases between. CDR3 nucleotides: TGTGCCAGCAGCCCTCGGGTCCAAACAGATACGCAGTATTTT. Translating it yields CASSPRVQTDTQYF. Variable domain in full (rest from reference TRBV5-4 and TRBJ2-3): ETGVTQSPTHLIKTRGQQVTLRCSSQSGHNTVSWYQQALGQGPQFIFQYYREEENGRGNFPPRFSGLQFPNYSSELNVNALELDDSALYLCASSPRVQTDTQYFGPGTRLTVL.

The chain carries TRBV19 and TRBJ2-1; 7 bases fit TRBD2. CDR3 length: 15 residues. V lost 2 bases and J lost 6; bases outside the gene matches: 7. Germline V gene sequence: CDR1 LNHDA, CDR2 SQIVND (reference sequence). This CDR3 is CASSIPGRARNEQFF. In nucleotides, the CDR3 is TGTGCCAGTAGTATACCGGGGAGGGCGCGCAATGAGCAGTTCTTC. Together with reference TRBV19 and TRBJ2-1, the CDR3 gives the full variable domain: DGGITQSPKYLFRKEGQNVTLSCEQNLNHDAMYWYRQDPGQGLRLIYYSQIVNDFQKGDIAEGYSVSREKKESFPLTVTSAQKNPTAFYLCASSIPGRARNEQFFGPGTRLTVL.

The V call is TRBV20-1, the J call TRBJ2-5, with D unclear. CDR3 length: 11 residues. Between the trimmed V and J ends, which lost 5 bases and 0 bases, there was a span of 4 bases. The germline V gene encodes CDR1 DFQATT and CDR2 SNEGSKA (reference sequence). CDR3 sequence (DNA): TGCAGTGCTGAGCACCAAGAGACCCAGTACTTC. Translation gives CSAEHQETQYF.

The J gene is TRBJ1-5, the V gene TRBV28, with 7 positions matching TRBD1. Germline trimming cut 5 bases from V and 4 bases from J; bases unmatched to any gene: 8. From germline, CDR1 is MDHEN and CDR2 SYDVKM. The CDR3 is made up of 15 amino acids. CDR3 nucleotide sequence: TGTGCCAGCAGTCGGACAGGCTTTAGGAATCAGCCCCAGCATTTT. It is translated as CASSRTGFRNQPQHF. Variable domain in full (rest from reference TRBV28 and TRBJ1-5): DVKVTQSSRYLVKRTGEKVFLECVQDMDHENMFWYRQDPGLGLRLIYFSYDVKMKEKGDIPEGYSVSREKKERFSLILESASTNQTSMYLCASSRTGFRNQPQHFGDGTRLSIL.

The chain combines TRBV27 with TRBJ1-5; D not resolved. Deletions cut 5 bases from V and 4 bases from J, with 15 bases between. Per the germline V gene, CDR1 is MNHEY and CDR2 is SMNVEV (reference sequence). This CDR3 contains 15 residues. CDR3 DNA: TGTGCCAGCAGTCCCTTGGGCGGGGAAAATCAGCCCCAGCATTTT. Translating it yields CASSPLGGENQPQHF.

The genes are TRBV4-2 and TRBJ2-7, with D possibly being TRBD1 (5 bases). Germline assignment: CDR1 LGHNA and CDR2 YNFKEQ. The V and J ends lost 4 bases and 2 bases respectively, with 12 bases between them. The CDR3 runs to 14 residues. The CDR3 coding sequence is TGTGCCAGCAGCCCCCAGGGTGGTACCTACGAGCAGTACTTC. Translated, it gives CASSPQGGTYEQYF.

The chain employs TRBV11-2 and TRBJ2-5; no definite D call. The CDR3 has 17 residues. Germline CDR1 reads SGHAT; CDR2 reads FQNNGV. The V end lost 0 bases, the J end lost 2 bases, and 16 bases lay between the germline ends. The CDR3 sequence: CASSLDLGSRIQETQYF. CDR3 nucleotides: TGTGCCAGCAGCTTAGATCTGGGTAGCAGAATTCAAGAGACCCAGTACTTC.

This chain connects TRBV19 to TRBJ2-3, with D maybe TRBD2 (6 bases). Germline CDR1 reads LNHDA; CDR2 reads SQIVND (reference sequence). The CDR3 sequence is 16 residues long. V was cut by 4 bases and J by 4 bases, with 18 bases left in between. The CDR3 DNA follows: TGTGCCAGTAGTACCCGAATGGGGGGTAACTCAGATACGCAGTATTTT. It codes for CASSTRMGGNSDTQYF. Based on the CDR3 plus reference TRBV19 and TRBJ2-3, the full variable domain is DGGITQSPKYLFRKEGQNVTLSCEQNLNHDAMYWYRQDPGQGLRLIYYSQIVNDFQKGDIAEGYSVSREKKESFPLTVTSAQKNPTAFYLCASSTRMGGNSDTQYFGPGTRLTVL.

The chain recombines TRBV27 with TRBJ2-1; a weak D match, TRBD2 (6 bases). V was pared by 5 bases and J by 5 bases, with 13 bases between. Looked up from germline, CDR1 is MNHEY and CDR2 is SMNVEV (reference sequence). The CDR3 loop spans 14 amino acids. CDR3 nucleotide sequence: TGTGCCAGCAGTCCCCAGCGGGTGAACAATGAGCAGTTCTTC. It codes for CASSPQRVNNEQFF.

Many counts were recorded for this clone. The gene calls are TRBV5-1 and TRBJ2-1; 7 nucleotides match TRBD1. Germline assignment: CDR1 SGHRS and CDR2 YFSETQ. This CDR3 has 14 residues. The V segment lost 3 bases and the J segment 7 bases; nucleotides outside the gene matches: 7. The CDR3 DNA is TGCGCCAGCAGCTCCGGGACAGCGTCTAATGAGCAGTTCTTC. This sequence encodes CASSSGTASNEQFF.

CDR3 nucleotide sequence: TGTGCCATCGTCAAGCGGGAGGGCCTCGGCGAGCAGTACTTC. Its protein product is CAIVKREGLGEQYF. The V call is TRBV10-3, the J call TRBJ2-7, with TRBD2 identical over 10 bases. Trimming took 8 bases from V and 6 from J; bases not matched to a gene: 10. The germline CDR1 and CDR2 sequences are ENHRY and SYGVKD. This CDR3 comprises 14 residues.

V is TRBV15 and J is TRBJ2-5; TRBD2 might be the D (7 bases). CDR1 is LNHNV and CDR2 is YYDKDF in the germline V gene (reference sequence). V gave up 5 bases and J gave up 1 base, with 20 bases separating them. The CDR3 covers 17 residues. The chain's CDR3 is CATSLMGGAGSQETQYF. DNA for the CDR3: TGTGCCACCAGCCTGATGGGGGGGGCAGGGTCCCAAGAGACCCAGTACTTC.

This clone was seen a single time. This chain joins TRBV19 and TRBJ2-7; a possible D gene is TRBD2 (6 bases). Germline CDR1 reads LNHDA; CDR2 reads SQIVND (reference sequence). This CDR3 spans 13 amino acids. Trimming shortened V by 3 bases and J by 4 bases, and 10 bases separated the two germline ends. The CDR3 coding sequence is TGTGCCAGTAGTATCGCCCGGGAGTACGAGCAGTACTTC. Translating gives CASSIAREYEQYF.

This clone has only a few counts. This chain links TRBV18 with TRBJ1-2, with D hard to call. Germline V gene lookup returns CDR1 KGHSH and CDR2 LQKENI. V lost 0 bases to trimming and J lost 7 bases, with 12 bases between them. The CDR3 covers 14 residues. Here the CDR3 reads CASSPPEPGGGYTF. CDR3 nucleotide sequence: TGTGCCAGCTCACCACCCGAACCCGGCGGTGGCTACACCTTC.

The gene calls are TRBV28 and TRBJ1-5; TRBD1 matches 9 bases. Germline assignment: CDR1 MDHEN and CDR2 SYDVKM. With 4 bases clipped from V and 7 bases from J, the junction kept 11 bases outside the gene matches. The CDR3 runs 16 residues. CDR3 sequence (DNA): TGTGCCAGCAGTTCCGCGGGACAGGGAATCGGGCAGCCCCAGCATTTT. It codes for CASSSAGQGIGQPQHF.

This chain links TRBV5-1 with TRBJ1-6; D possibly corresponds to TRBD1 (6 bases). Germline V CDR1 and CDR2: SGHRS, YFSETQ. This CDR3 has 16 amino acids. Trimming took off 3 bases at V and 0 bases at J, with 10 bases between the two ends. This chain's CDR3 is CASSSQGSSYNSPLHF. The CDR3 DNA follows: TGCGCCAGCAGCTCCCAGGGGAGCTCCTATAATTCACCCCTCCACTTT.

This clone was counted a few times. This chain uses TRBV30 with TRBJ2-1; 7 nucleotides align to TRBD2. V lost 5 bases, J lost 8 bases, and 3 bases stayed unmatched. In germline, CDR1 is GTSNPN, CDR2 SVGIG (reference sequence). The CDR3 spans 11 residues. The CDR3 region has the DNA TGTGCCTGGGGGGCGGGAGATGAGCAGTTCTTC. As protein: CAWGAGDEQFF.